This TCR beta chain was sequenced for a study of cytomegalovirus exposure and HLA in healthy donors. This CDR3 is built from 14 residues. Trimming stripped 1 base from V and 7 bases from J, with 14 bases between. The germline V gene encodes CDR1 SGHVS and CDR2 FNYEAQ. General observations from the study: The classifier, whose performance was assessed in both the original and validation cohorts, reportedly diagnosed cytomegalovirus status with high specificity and sensitivity. Reportedly, a later analysis found an Asian-associated ancestry cluster had fewer N-insertions than the roughly 700-donor mean.

It was with 60 Vbeta and 13 Jbeta primers that the PCR ran. Profiling relied on immunoSEQ multiplex PCR, and the TCRdb table lists in-frame clones only, not all of them. Here the sample spans roughly 180,000 clones, about four fifths being singletons. On this clone itself: Its antigen remains unknown.

Source material: PBMCs. This clonotype was obtained from a man aged 35 to 55 in good health and CMV-seronegative. The chain has TRBV7-6 and TRBJ2-7; D is perhaps TRBD1 (6 bases). The CDR3: CASSLGRTAVEQYF. The CDR3 DNA follows: TGTGCCAGCAGCTTAGGGCGGACAGCGGTTGAGCAGTACTTC. Together with reference TRBV7-6 and TRBJ2-7, the CDR3 gives the full variable domain: GAGVSQSPRYKVTKRGQDVALRCDPISGHVSLYWYRQALGQGPEFLTYFNYEAQQDKSGLPNDRFSAERPEGSISTLTIQRTEQRDSAMYRCASSLGRTAVEQYFGPGTRLTVT.